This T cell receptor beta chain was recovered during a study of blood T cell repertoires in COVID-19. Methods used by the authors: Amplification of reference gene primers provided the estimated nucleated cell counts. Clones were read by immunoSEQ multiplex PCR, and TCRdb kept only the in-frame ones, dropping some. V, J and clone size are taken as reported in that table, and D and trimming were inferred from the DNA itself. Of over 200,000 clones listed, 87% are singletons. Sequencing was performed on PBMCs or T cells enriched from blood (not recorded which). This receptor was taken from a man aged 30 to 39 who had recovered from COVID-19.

CDR3 amino acids: CASSLVAGDEQFF. CDR3 nucleotides: TGTGCCAGCAGCTTGGTGGCCGGAGATGAGCAGTTCTTC. This sequence joins TRBV5-4 and TRBJ2-1, with D hard to call. CDR3 length equals 13 residues. Between the trimmed V and J ends, which lost 0 bases and 8 bases, there was a span of 9 bases. CDR1 is SGHNT and CDR2 is YYREEE in the germline V gene (reference sequence).